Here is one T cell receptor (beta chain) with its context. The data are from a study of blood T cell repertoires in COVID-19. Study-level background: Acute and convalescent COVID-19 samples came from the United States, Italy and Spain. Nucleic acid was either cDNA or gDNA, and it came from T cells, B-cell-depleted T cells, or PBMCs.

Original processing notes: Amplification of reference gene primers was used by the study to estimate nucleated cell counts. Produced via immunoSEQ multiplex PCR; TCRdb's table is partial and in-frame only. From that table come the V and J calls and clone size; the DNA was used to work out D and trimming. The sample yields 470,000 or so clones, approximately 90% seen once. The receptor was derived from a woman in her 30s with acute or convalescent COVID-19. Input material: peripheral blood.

The CDR3 loop reads CASSLRQAGSYEQYF. CDR3 DNA: TGCGCCAGCAGCCTAAGACAGGCCGGCTCCTACGAGCAGTACTTC. This sequence joins TRBV4-1 and TRBJ2-7; D may be TRBD1 (6 bases). This CDR3 is built from 15 residues. V was trimmed by 4 bases and J by 0 bases, leaving 13 bases between them. In germline, CDR1 is MGHRA, CDR2 YSYEKL.